The 21 T cell receptor beta chains below all came from one sample that was sequenced in a study of blood T cell repertoires in COVID-19. TCRdb keeps only in-frame clones here, not all; method: immunoSEQ multiplex PCR. Of more than 250,000 clones listed, 84% are singletons. The sequenced sample consisted of peripheral blood. These receptors were collected from a human donor in a cohort sampled during active COVID-19.

The CDR3 region is CASSLRDRGRDYGYTF. The CDR3 DNA reads as TGTGCCAGCAGTTTACGGGACAGGGGGCGCGACTATGGCTACACCTTC. The chain is built from TRBV27 and TRBJ1-2; 12 positions agree with TRBD1. CDR3 size: 16 residues. V was clipped by 2 bases and J by 3 bases; unmatched bases: 4. Germline CDR1 MNHEY, CDR2 SMNVEV (reference sequence).

The chain employs TRBV5-1 and TRBJ2-5, with 7 bases fitting TRBD2. The CDR3 length is 16 residues. J was trimmed by 2 bases and V by 0 bases; bases with no gene match: 7. CDR1 SGHRS and CDR2 YFSETQ come from the germline V gene. The CDR3 nucleotides read TGCGCCAGCAGCTTGGCAGGCGGGAGAGGACAAGAGACCCAGTACTTC. Residues: CASSLAGGRGQETQYF.

V gene TRBV6-6 combines with J gene TRBJ2-7; D is unclear. The germline V gene has CDR1 MNHNY and CDR2 SVGAGI (reference sequence). The germline V and J ends were trimmed by 7 bases and 2 bases, with 15 bases remaining between them. This CDR3 contains 14 residues. CDR3 in amino acids: CASTPRPGPYEQYF. For the CDR3, the DNA is TGTGCCAGCACCCCCCGGCCAGGCCCCTACGAGCAGTACTTC.

Details on this clone: This CDR3 is also generated by other DNA sequences in the sample. This chain connects TRBV25-1 to TRBJ1-2; D gene uncertain. V was shortened by 1 base and J by 1 base, with 7 bases between the two germline ends. Looked up from germline, CDR1 is MGHDK and CDR2 is SYGVNS. The CDR3 extends over 14 amino acids. This chain's CDR3 is CASSESGDNYGYTF. The DNA of the CDR3 is TGTGCCAGCAGTGAATCCGGGGATAACTATGGCTACACCTTC.

The chain couples TRBV5-1 to TRBJ1-5; tentative D call: TRBD1 (6 bases). This CDR3 is 17 amino acids long. Per the germline V gene, CDR1 is SGHRS and CDR2 is YFSETQ. Trimming pared 6 bases from V and 6 bases from J, leaving 25 bases between. CDR3 sequence (DNA): TGCGCCAGCACCTGTCGGGACCCCGGGGACAATAGTCAGCCCCAGCATTTT. Amino acid sequence: CASTCRDPGDNSQPQHF.

The chain couples TRBV7-2 to TRBJ1-1, with 12 bases identical to TRBD1. This CDR3 spans 16 amino acids. Germline assignment: CDR1 SGHTA and CDR2 FQGNSA. V was pared by 3 bases and J by 8 bases, with 10 bases of the junction left unmatched. DNA for the CDR3: TGTGCCAGCAGCTTCCTGCCGGGACAGGGGGCATCCGAAGCTTTCTTT. It translates to CASSFLPGQGASEAFF. The whole variable domain, remainder taken from reference TRBV7-2 and TRBJ1-1, is GAGVSQSPSNKVTEKGKDVELRCDPISGHTALYWYRQSLGQGLEFLIYFQGNSAPDKSGLPSDRFSAERTGGSVSTLTIQRTQQEDSAVYLCASSFLPGQGASEAFFGQGTRLTVV.

This clone was counted once. This chain joins TRBV5-1 and TRBJ2-2, with TRBD2 matching 11 bases. The CDR3 has 18 amino acids. Germline CDR1 SGHRS, CDR2 YFSETQ. V trimming: 1 base; J trimming: 4 bases; junction bases outside the gene matches: 9. In DNA, the CDR3 is TGCGCCAGCAGCTTGAGTCCTAGCGGGAGGACGTTCACCGGGGAGCTGTTTTTT. It is translated as CASSLSPSGRTFTGELFF.

V gene TRBV3-1 (or the pseudogene TRBV3-2) combines with J gene TRBJ2-7; 7 bases fit TRBD2. V lost 1 base, J lost 6 bases, and 3 bases stayed unmatched. Germline V CDR1 and CDR2: LGHDT, YNNKEL (reference sequence). This CDR3 has 13 amino acids. CDR3 sequence reads: CASSQGGGAEQYF. CDR3 DNA: TGTGCCAGCAGCCAAGGGGGAGGGGCCGAGCAGTACTTC.

The chain is built from TRBV6-5 and TRBJ1-1, with D possibly matching TRBD1 (6 bases). The V gene lost 5 bases and the J gene lost 5 bases, with 18 bases spanning the gap. Germline CDR1 and CDR2: MNHEY and SVGAGI. This CDR3 comprises 15 residues. The CDR3 loop is CASSTPTGLGTEAFF. As DNA, the CDR3 is TGTGCCAGCAGTACACCCACAGGGCTGGGGACTGAAGCTTTCTTT.

Note on this clone: The same CDR3 can be traced to other DNA sequences in this sample. The chain has TRBV7-2 and TRBJ2-7; 8 positions match TRBD1. CDR3 size: 14 residues. Per the germline V gene, CDR1 is SGHTA and CDR2 is FQGNSA. The ends lost 4 bases at V and 4 bases at J; junction bases unmatched: 6. CDR3 amino acids: CASSSRQGSYEQYF. In DNA, the CDR3 is TGTGCCAGCAGCTCACGACAGGGGAGTTACGAGCAGTACTTC.

This clone has a single count. The chain is built from TRBV6-6 and TRBJ1-1; the D is unclear. Per the germline V gene, CDR1 is MNHNY and CDR2 is SVGAGI (reference sequence). With 2 bases removed from V and 0 bases from J, the gap between germline ends came to 10 bases. This CDR3 region has 15 residues. The CDR3 sequence: CASSYGETVNTEAFF. CDR3 DNA: TGTGCCAGCAGTTACGGGGAGACGGTGAACACTGAAGCTTTCTTT.

This clone was detected many times. This sequence joins TRBV18 and TRBJ2-2; TRBD1 aligns across 7 bases. V shed 3 bases, J shed 4 bases, and the junction held 5 bases outside the gene matches. The CDR3 runs to 15 residues. Germline lookup yields CDR1 KGHSH and CDR2 LQKENI. The CDR3 bases are TGTGCCAGCTCACCTTTGACAGGGCCCACCGGGGAGCTGTTTTTT. As protein: CASSPLTGPTGELFF.

The rearrangement uses TRBV5-4 and TRBJ1-3; D is unresolved. CDR3 length: 14 residues. Germline V gives CDR1 SGHNT, CDR2 YYREEE (reference sequence). The V end lost 2 bases, the J end lost 3 bases, and 9 bases lay between the germline ends. The CDR3 sequence is CASSFPGSGNTIYF. The CDR3 nucleotides read TGTGCCAGCAGCTTTCCCGGGAGTGGAAACACCATATATTTT. Variable domain in full (rest from reference TRBV5-4 and TRBJ1-3): ETGVTQSPTHLIKTRGQQVTLRCSSQSGHNTVSWYQQALGQGPQFIFQYYREEENGRGNFPPRFSGLQFPNYSSELNVNALELDDSALYLCASSFPGSGNTIYFGEGSWLTVV.

The chain employs TRBV27 and TRBJ2-4; D perhaps matches TRBD1 (5 bases). Deletions cut 2 bases from V and 9 bases from J, with 11 bases between. The CDR3 sequence is 13 residues long. The germline gives CDR1 MNHEY, CDR2 SMNVEV (reference sequence). The CDR3 DNA follows: TGTGCCAGCAGTTTAGCAGGGTGGGGCATTCAGTACTTC. Residues: CASSLAGWGIQYF.

CDR3 amino acids: CASSGRRGTANNYGYTF. The CDR3 coding sequence is TGTGCCAGCAGTGGAAGAAGGGGGACAGCGAACAACTATGGCTACACCTTC. The chain recombines TRBV6-1 with TRBJ1-2, with 7 bases lining up with TRBD1. The CDR3 consists of 17 residues. Germline CDR1 reads MNHNS; CDR2 reads SASEGT. J was trimmed by 2 bases and V by 4 bases; bases with no gene match: 13.

The chain is built from TRBV15 and TRBJ1-2; D may be TRBD1 (5 bases). The germline gives CDR1 LNHNV, CDR2 YYDKDF (reference sequence). The CDR3 consists of 15 residues. V was trimmed by 1 base and J by 4 bases, leaving 13 bases between them. CDR3 in amino acids: CATSRGKDSFYGYTF. CDR3 nucleotide sequence: TGTGCCACCAGCAGAGGCAAAGACAGCTTCTATGGCTACACCTTC.

The CDR3 region is CASSQLGQEYEQYF. DNA of the CDR3: TGTGCCAGCTCTCAACTCGGCCAGGAATACGAGCAGTACTTC. The chain has TRBV18 and TRBJ2-7; D remains unclear. The CDR3 totals 14 residues. The V gene's germline CDR1 is KGHSH and CDR2 LQKENI. V lost 6 bases, J lost 4 bases, and 16 bases lay in between.

The chain joins TRBV4-2 to TRBJ1-1; tentatively, D is TRBD1 (6 bases). The CDR3 consists of 14 residues. Between the trimmed V and J ends, which lost 1 base and 5 bases, there was a span of 11 bases. Germline lookup yields CDR1 LGHNA and CDR2 YNFKEQ. The CDR3 loop reads CASSQAQGRTEAFF. CDR3 DNA sequence: TGTGCCAGCAGCCAAGCCCAGGGGCGGACTGAAGCTTTCTTT.

The V and J genes are TRBV7-2 and TRBJ2-1; the D gene is possibly TRBD2 (6 bases). The germline V gene encodes CDR1 SGHTA and CDR2 FQGNSA. V was pared by 1 base and J by 6 bases, with 13 bases between. This CDR3 contains 15 residues. CDR3 sequence reads: CASSLGRDSTNEQFF. The CDR3 DNA follows: TGTGCCAGCAGCTTAGGGCGGGACTCTACCAATGAGCAGTTCTTC.

CDR3 residues: CASSVGAGVRNEQFF. CDR3 nucleotide sequence: TGTGCCAGCAGCGTGGGAGCGGGAGTGAGGAATGAGCAGTTCTTC. This sequence joins TRBV11-3 and TRBJ2-1; 8 bases are a match to TRBD2. V trimming: 5 bases; J trimming: 7 bases; junction bases outside the gene matches: 10. Germline CDR1 SGHNT, CDR2 YENEEA. The CDR3 has 15 residues. Full variable domain (rest looked up from reference TRBV11-3 and TRBJ2-1): EAGVVQSPRYKIIEKKQPVAFWCNPISGHNTLYWYLQNLGQGPELLIRYENEEAVDDSQLPKDRFSAERLKGVDSTLKIQPAELGDSAVYLCASSVGAGVRNEQFFGPGTRLTVL.

The CDR3 here is CASTPAGGNEQYF. The CDR3 DNA sequence: TGTGCCAGCACCCCGGCGGGAGGGAATGAGCAGTACTTC. The rearrangement links TRBV6-6 to TRBJ2-7, with TRBD2 identical over 9 bases. Germline V CDR1 and CDR2: MNHNY, SVGAGI (reference sequence). The CDR3 extends over 13 amino acids. V shed 7 bases and J 7 bases; nucleotides not matched to a gene: 8.